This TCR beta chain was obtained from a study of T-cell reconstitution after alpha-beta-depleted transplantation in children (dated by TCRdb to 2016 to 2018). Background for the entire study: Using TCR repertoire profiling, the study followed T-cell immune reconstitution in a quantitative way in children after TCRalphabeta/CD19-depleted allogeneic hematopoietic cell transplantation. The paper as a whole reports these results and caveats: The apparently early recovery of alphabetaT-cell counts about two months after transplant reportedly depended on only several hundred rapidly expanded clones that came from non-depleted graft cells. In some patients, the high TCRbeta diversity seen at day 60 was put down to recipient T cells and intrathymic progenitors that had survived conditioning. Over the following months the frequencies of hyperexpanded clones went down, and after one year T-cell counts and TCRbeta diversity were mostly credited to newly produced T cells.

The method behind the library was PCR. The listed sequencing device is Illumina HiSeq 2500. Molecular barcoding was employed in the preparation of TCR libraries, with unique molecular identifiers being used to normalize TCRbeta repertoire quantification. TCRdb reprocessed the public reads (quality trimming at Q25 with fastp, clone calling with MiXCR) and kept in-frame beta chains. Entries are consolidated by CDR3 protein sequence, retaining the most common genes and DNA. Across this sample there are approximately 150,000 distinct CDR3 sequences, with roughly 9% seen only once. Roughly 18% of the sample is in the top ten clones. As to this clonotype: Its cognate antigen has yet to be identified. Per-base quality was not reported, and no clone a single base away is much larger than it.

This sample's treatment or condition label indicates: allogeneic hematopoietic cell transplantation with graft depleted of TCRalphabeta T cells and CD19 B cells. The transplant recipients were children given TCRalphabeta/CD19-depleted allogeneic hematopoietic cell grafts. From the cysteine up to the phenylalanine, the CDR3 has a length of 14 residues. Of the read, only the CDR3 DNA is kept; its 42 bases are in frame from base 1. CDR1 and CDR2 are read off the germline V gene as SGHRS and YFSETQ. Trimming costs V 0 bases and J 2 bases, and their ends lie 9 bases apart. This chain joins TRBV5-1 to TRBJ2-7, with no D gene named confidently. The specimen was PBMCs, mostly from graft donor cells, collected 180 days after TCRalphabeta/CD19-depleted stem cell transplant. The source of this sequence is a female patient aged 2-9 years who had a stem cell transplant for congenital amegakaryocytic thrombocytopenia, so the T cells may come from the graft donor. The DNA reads TGCGCCAGCAGCTTGGGCCCTACCACCTACGAGCAGTACTTC. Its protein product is CASSLGPTTYEQYF.